The 27 T cell receptor beta chains listed next were all sequenced from one sample in a study of blood T cell repertoires in COVID-19. Produced via immunoSEQ multiplex PCR; TCRdb's table is partial and in-frame only. Of 150,000 or so clones listed, approximately 87% are singletons. Sequenced sample: peripheral blood. These receptor sequences come from a woman aged 70-85 years with acute or convalescent COVID-19.

This chain links TRBV11-2 with TRBJ1-2, with no clear D. The CDR3 runs 16 residues. Germline V gene lookup returns CDR1 SGHAT and CDR2 FQNNGV. With 4 bases removed from V and 3 bases from J, the gap between germline ends came to 18 bases. The CDR3 here is CASSSPTGMGHYGYTF. CDR3 bases: TGTGCCAGCAGCTCCCCAACGGGGATGGGTCACTATGGCTACACCTTC.

The chain employs TRBV6-2 or TRBV6-3 and TRBJ1-2, with D perhaps TRBD1 (5 bases). Germline V gene lookup returns CDR1 MNHEY and CDR2 SVGEGT. V lost 5 bases, J lost 7 bases, and 17 bases lay in between. The CDR3 is made up of 14 amino acids. The CDR3 sequence is CASSDGLQGRGYTF. The CDR3 DNA sequence: TGTGCCAGCAGTGACGGATTGCAGGGTCGTGGCTACACCTTC.

The V call is TRBV30, the J call TRBJ2-5; perhaps TRBD2 as D (6 bases). Germline V gives CDR1 GTSNPN, CDR2 SVGIG (reference sequence). This CDR3 region has 12 residues. V was pared by 1 base and J by 7 bases, with 10 bases between. CDR3 nucleotide sequence: TGTGCCTGGAGTGGCGACGGGGGGACCCAGTACTTC. It specifies CAWSGDGGTQYF.

The genes are TRBV2 and TRBJ2-2; D is ambiguous. Trimming pared 5 bases from V and 7 bases from J, leaving 11 bases between. The CDR3 is made up of 13 amino acids. Germline V gives CDR1 SNHLY, CDR2 FYNNEI. CDR3 coding DNA: TGTGCCAGCAGTAACGAGTTTAGCGGGGAGCTGTTTTTT. Its protein product is CASSNEFSGELFF.

The J gene is TRBJ2-5, the V gene TRBV10-3; 12 bases align to TRBD2. Trimming took 6 bases from V and 4 from J; bases not matched to a gene: 6. The germline gives CDR1 ENHRY, CDR2 SYGVKD. The CDR3 consists of 15 residues. The CDR3 nucleotides are TGTGCCATCAGGCCTAGCGGGGGGGCTGGAGAGACCCAGTACTTC. Its protein product is CAIRPSGGAGETQYF.

J is TRBJ1-3 and V is TRBV7-2; no reliable D call. CDR1 and CDR2 (germline): SGHTA, FQGNSA. There are 14 residues in the CDR3. V was clipped by 4 bases and J by 2 bases, with 9 bases between them. CDR3 region: CASSSGVTGNTIYF. In nucleotides, the CDR3 is TGTGCCAGCAGCTCGGGAGTGACTGGAAACACCATATATTTT.

This chain links TRBV30 with TRBJ1-2; D may be TRBD1 (5 bases). The CDR3 totals 14 residues. Germline V gene data show CDR1 as GTSNPN and CDR2 as SVGIG (reference sequence). V was shortened by 1 base and J by 3 bases, with 12 bases between the two germline ends. The CDR3 region is CAWSGDYGDYGYTF. CDR3 coding DNA: TGTGCCTGGAGTGGGGACTATGGGGACTATGGCTACACCTTC.

The chain couples TRBV5-5 to TRBJ1-6, with D possibly matching TRBD1 (6 bases). V lost 5 bases, J lost 10 bases, and 19 bases lay in between. Per germline, CDR1 SGHKS and CDR2 YYEKEE (reference sequence). CDR3 length equals 15 residues. The CDR3 is CASSPGYGQSSPLHF. The CDR3 DNA is TGTGCCAGCAGTCCTGGATATGGACAGTCCTCACCCCTCCACTTT.

The V call is TRBV9, the J call TRBJ2-5; TRBD2 matches at 9 bases. Trimming cost V 2 bases and J 1 base; bases outside gene matches: 3. The CDR3 spans 15 residues. CDR1 and CDR2 from the germline V gene are SGDLS and YYNGEE. The CDR3 nucleotides read TGTGCCAGCAGCGTTTCGACTAGCGGCCAAGAGACCCAGTACTTC. It codes for CASSVSTSGQETQYF.

The V and J genes are TRBV29-1 and TRBJ1-1, with 7 bases matching TRBD1. Germline V gene lookup returns CDR1 SQVTM and CDR2 ANQGSEA. This CDR3 spans 13 amino acids. The V segment lost 6 bases and the J segment 4 bases; nucleotides outside the gene matches: 8. The CDR3 region is CSVDDRVGTEAFF. The DNA of the CDR3 is TGCAGCGTAGACGACAGGGTAGGCACTGAAGCTTTCTTT.

The chain couples TRBV28 to TRBJ1-2, with 8 bases matching TRBD1. The CDR3 consists of 13 residues. Germline V gives CDR1 MDHEN, CDR2 SYDVKM. V was clipped by 7 bases and J by 2 bases; unmatched bases: 3. CDR3 nucleotides: TGTGCCAGCACCAGGGGGCAGAACTATGGCTACACCTTC. Translation gives CASTRGQNYGYTF.

The chain couples TRBV19 to TRBJ2-1; 7 bases agree with TRBD1. The junction had 9 bases not matched to a gene; V was cut back by 4 bases and J by 0 bases. CDR3 length equals 17 residues. The germline V gene encodes CDR1 LNHDA and CDR2 SQIVND (reference sequence). The CDR3 sequence: CASSSLTGVSSYNEQFF. The CDR3 nucleotides read TGTGCCAGTAGTAGCTTAACAGGGGTCAGCTCCTACAATGAGCAGTTCTTC. The entire variable domain, with the rest obtained from reference TRBV19 and TRBJ2-1, is as follows: DGGITQSPKYLFRKEGQNVTLSCEQNLNHDAMYWYRQDPGQGLRLIYYSQIVNDFQKGDIAEGYSVSREKKESFPLTVTSAQKNPTAFYLCASSSLTGVSSYNEQFFGPGTRLTVL.

The J gene is TRBJ2-2, the V gene TRBV11-2; D possibly corresponds to TRBD2 (5 bases). Per the germline V gene, CDR1 is SGHAT and CDR2 is FQNNGV. Trimming pared 7 bases from V and 6 bases from J, leaving 12 bases between. This CDR3 has 13 amino acids. CDR3 in amino acids: CASTTRGPGELFF. CDR3 nucleotide sequence: TGTGCCAGCACCACTCGCGGGCCCGGGGAGCTGTTTTTT.

The chain carries TRBV15 and TRBJ1-3; D perhaps matches TRBD1 (6 bases). V lost 2 bases, J lost 3 bases, and 11 bases lay in between. The CDR3 has 15 amino acids. In germline, CDR1 is LNHNV, CDR2 YYDKDF (reference sequence). CDR3 sequence: CATSRTAGVGNTIYF. In DNA form, the CDR3 reads TGTGCCACCAGCAGAACGGCAGGGGTTGGAAACACCATATATTTT.

The rearrangement uses TRBV4-2 and TRBJ1-1; 10 bases map to TRBD1. V was pared by 6 bases and J by 4 bases, with 5 bases of the junction left unmatched. There are 14 residues in the CDR3. Germline lookup yields CDR1 LGHNA and CDR2 YNFKEQ. The CDR3 DNA is TGTGCCAGCAGACGGGACAGGGGTTCCACTGAAGCTTTCTTT. Translating gives CASRRDRGSTEAFF.

The chain employs TRBV18 and TRBJ2-1, with D possibly being TRBD1 (6 bases). The CDR3 spans 16 residues. Trimming took off 6 bases at V and 0 bases at J, with 15 bases between the two ends. Germline V gene sequence: CDR1 KGHSH, CDR2 LQKENI. The DNA for the CDR3 is TGTGCCAGCTCCTACAGGGCCACCAGCTCCTACAATGAGCAGTTCTTC. It specifies CASSYRATSSYNEQFF.

V gene TRBV30 combines with J gene TRBJ1-1; tentatively, D is TRBD1 (5 bases). This CDR3 is built from 13 residues. In germline, CDR1 is GTSNPN, CDR2 SVGIG (reference sequence). The germline V and J ends were trimmed by 2 bases and 1 base, with 8 bases remaining between them. CDR3 amino acids: CAWSMTENTEAFF. The CDR3 nucleotides read TGTGCCTGGAGTATGACAGAGAACACTGAAGCTTTCTTT. Full variable domain (outside the CDR3, taken from reference TRBV30 and TRBJ1-1): SQTIHQWPATLVQPVGSPLSLECTVEGTSNPNLYWYRQAAGRGLQLLFYSVGIGQISSEVPQNLSASRPQDRQFILSSKKLLLSDSGFYLCAWSMTENTEAFFGQGTRLTVV.

The rearrangement joins TRBV23-1 to TRBJ1-1; D not resolved. TRBV23-1 is designated an ORF whose function remains uncertain. The CDR3 has 14 residues. The V end lost 0 bases, the J end lost 0 bases, and 5 bases lay between the germline ends. The CDR3 nucleotides read TGCGCCAGCAGTCAATCGAGGATGAACACTGAAGCTTTCTTT. Translation gives CASSQSRMNTEAFF.

This clone came up once. The rearrangement links TRBV7-8 to TRBJ1-5; D is possibly TRBD1 (5 bases). V shed 3 bases and J shed 0 bases, with 9 bases lying between them. Germline V gene lookup returns CDR1 SGHVS and CDR2 FQNEAQ. This CDR3 comprises 15 residues. CDR3: CASSFDSYSNQPQHF. In nucleotides, the CDR3 is TGTGCCAGCAGCTTCGACAGTTATAGCAATCAGCCCCAGCATTTT.

The rearrangement joins TRBV3-1 (or the pseudogene TRBV3-2) to TRBJ2-7; D is unclear. Trimming removed 5 bases from V and 2 bases from J, with 4 bases in between. CDR1 and CDR2 from the germline V gene are LGHDT and YNNKEL (reference sequence). The CDR3 has 11 residues. The CDR3 sequence is CASSSPYEQYF. DNA of the CDR3: TGTGCCAGCAGCAGCCCCTACGAGCAGTACTTC.

The chain couples TRBV6-5 to TRBJ1-4, with a possible D match to TRBD1 (6 bases). The length of the CDR3 is 15 residues. CDR1 is MNHEY and CDR2 is SVGAGI in the germline V gene. Trimming cost V 2 bases and J 5 bases, with 12 bases left between them. The CDR3 is CASSYPGQRNEKLFF. CDR3 bases: TGTGCCAGCAGTTACCCCGGACAGAGAAATGAAAAACTGTTTTTT.

The chain is built from TRBV4-2 and TRBJ1-6; 12 bases fit TRBD1. V was pared by 3 bases and J by 7 bases, with 10 bases of the junction left unmatched. Germline V lookup: CDR1 LGHNA, CDR2 YNFKEQ. CDR3 size: 18 residues. CDR3 DNA sequence: TGTGCCAGCAGCCAGAAAACCGGGACAGGGGGCTTCAATTCACCCCTCCACTTT. This sequence encodes CASSQKTGTGGFNSPLHF.

V is TRBV6-5 and J is TRBJ1-1; 8 bases fit TRBD1. J lost 6 bases, V lost 6 bases, and 3 bases had no gene match. This CDR3 is built from 12 residues. From germline, CDR1 is MNHEY and CDR2 SVGAGI. CDR3 loop: CASSNRGSEAFF. CDR3 DNA sequence: TGTGCCAGCAGCAACAGGGGGTCTGAAGCTTTCTTT.

This clone was seen a handful of times. CDR3 nucleotide sequence: TGTGCCAGCTCGGCTCAGGGGGCCGCCACTGAAGCTTTCTTT. Translated: CASSAQGAATEAFF. This sequence joins TRBV18 and TRBJ1-1; TRBD1 aligns across 8 bases. The germline V gene has CDR1 KGHSH and CDR2 LQKENI. The CDR3 has 14 amino acids. V shed 6 bases and J 4 bases; nucleotides not matched to a gene: 7.

The chain has TRBV18 and TRBJ1-6; D unresolved. This CDR3 region has 16 residues. V lost 3 bases and J 0 bases, leaving 9 bases between the germline ends. The germline gives CDR1 KGHSH, CDR2 LQKENI. This CDR3 reads CASSPTGDSYNSPLHF. The CDR3 DNA is TGTGCCAGCTCACCGACGGGTGACTCCTATAATTCACCCCTCCACTTT.

This clone was observed a handful of times. The CDR3 protein is CASRFYRGRDQPQHF. DNA of the CDR3: TGTGCCAGCAGATTTTACAGGGGGCGGGATCAGCCCCAGCATTTT. J is TRBJ1-5 and V is TRBV28; 9 bases are a match to TRBD1. CDR3 length: 15 amino acids. V was clipped by 6 bases and J by 5 bases; unmatched bases: 8. Looked up from germline, CDR1 is MDHEN and CDR2 is SYDVKM.

This chain connects TRBV5-6 to TRBJ1-4, with TRBD1 matching over 8 bases. Germline CDR1 is SGHDT and CDR2 is YYEEEE. The CDR3 extends over 15 amino acids. V was pared by 4 bases and J by 4 bases, with 6 bases of the junction left unmatched. The CDR3 DNA reads TGTGCCAGCAGCCCACGGGACAGGATTAATGAAAAACTGTTTTTT. Translation: CASSPRDRINEKLFF.